These T cell receptor beta chains were read from a single sample in a study of CXCR3-negative and CXCR3-positive naive CD8 T cells. TCRdb reanalyzed the 5' RACE reads, giving one entry per CDR3 protein sequence and no DNA. This sample's table has more than 80,000 distinct CDR3 sequences. The sample consisted of naive CXCR3+ CD8+ T cells from blood. These TCRs come from a human donor in good health. Some clones in this sample may be carry-over from other donors' samples. Each CDR3 is given with its conserved first and last residue.

cdr3_aa: CSARETGMNTEAFF
j_call: TRBJ1-1
v_call: TRBV20-1

cdr3_aa: CASKFREIFYGQYF
j_call: TRBJ2-7
v_call: TRBV10-1

cdr3_aa: CASSLSGRTYNSPLHF
j_call: TRBJ1-6
v_call: TRBV7-9

cdr3_aa: CASSPETLYQETQYF
j_call: TRBJ2-5
v_call: TRBV7-9

cdr3_aa: CASSYEGNEQFF
j_call: TRBJ2-1
v_call: TRBV6-6

cdr3_aa: CASSLGREQFF
j_call: TRBJ2-1
v_call: TRBV5-1

cdr3_aa: CASSPGTGGKADEQYF
j_call: TRBJ2-7
v_call: TRBV9

cdr3_aa: CASSFRGTEAFF
j_call: TRBJ1-1
v_call: TRBV12-3/TRBV12-4

cdr3_aa: CASRLGGPNTEAFF
j_call: TRBJ1-1
v_call: TRBV28

cdr3_aa: CASSLSGTKNIQYF
j_call: TRBJ2-4
v_call: TRBV5-6

cdr3_aa: CASRSGLFSSYNEQFF
j_call: TRBJ2-1
v_call: TRBV12-3/TRBV12-4

cdr3_aa: CASSASVTGSYEQYF
j_call: TRBJ2-7
v_call: TRBV5-6

cdr3_aa: CASSPGQVNQPQHF
j_call: TRBJ1-5
v_call: TRBV27

cdr3_aa: CASSYGPESDGYTF
j_call: TRBJ1-2
v_call: TRBV3-1

cdr3_aa: CASSSGTSRRNEQFF
j_call: TRBJ2-1
v_call: TRBV6-5

cdr3_aa: CSARALAGATYEQYF
j_call: TRBJ2-7
v_call: TRBV20-1